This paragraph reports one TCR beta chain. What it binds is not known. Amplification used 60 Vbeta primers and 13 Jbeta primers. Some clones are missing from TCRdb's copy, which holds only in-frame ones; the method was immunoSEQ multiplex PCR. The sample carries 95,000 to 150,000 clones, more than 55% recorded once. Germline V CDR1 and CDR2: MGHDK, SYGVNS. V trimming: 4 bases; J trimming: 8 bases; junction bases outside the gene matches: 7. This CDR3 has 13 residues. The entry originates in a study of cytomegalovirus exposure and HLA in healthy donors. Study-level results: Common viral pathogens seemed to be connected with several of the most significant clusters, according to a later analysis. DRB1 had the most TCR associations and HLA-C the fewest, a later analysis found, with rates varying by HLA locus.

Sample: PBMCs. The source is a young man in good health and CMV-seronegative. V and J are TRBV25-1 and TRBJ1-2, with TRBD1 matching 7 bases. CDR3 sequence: CASSAGQEQGYTF. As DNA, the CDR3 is TGTGCCAGCAGTGCAGGACAGGAGCAGGGCTACACCTTC.